The next 22 T cell receptor beta chains were all read from a single sample in a study of blood T cells in healthy people across ages. PCR was performed a second time for about 7 to 11 cycles using a sample-barcoded 5' primer and a J-beta primer mix. One entry per CDR3 protein, called by TCRdb with MiXCR from the 5' RACE reads. The sample includes 850,000 to 1,300,000 distinct CDR3 sequences, under 55% of them seen just once. The sample comprised blood. These receptors came from an older woman in good health.

This clonotype was seen just once. This chain uses TRBV12-3 or TRBV12-4 with TRBJ2-1; 7 bases are a match to TRBD2. CDR3 length equals 14 residues. J lost 5 bases, V lost 2 bases, and 3 bases had no gene match. The DNA of the CDR3 is TGTGCCAGCAGTTTAAGCGGGACCCACAATGAGCAGTTCTTC. As protein: CASSLSGTHNEQFF.

The chain has TRBV7-9 and TRBJ2-7; no clear D. The V gene lost 5 bases and the J gene lost 2 bases, with 13 bases spanning the gap. This CDR3 has 14 amino acids. The germline V gene encodes CDR1 SEHNR and CDR2 FQNEAQ (reference sequence). CDR3 loop: CASSERAVTYEQYF. The CDR3 nucleotides read TGTGCCAGCAGCGAACGGGCGGTTACCTACGAGCAGTACTTC.

This clonotype was counted a few times. CDR3 sequence reads: CSARDYEGSYEQYF. The DNA of the CDR3 is TGCAGTGCTAGAGATTACGAGGGATCCTACGAGCAGTACTTC. J is TRBJ2-7 and V is TRBV20-1, with D possibly matching TRBD2 (5 bases). The germline gives CDR1 DFQATT, CDR2 SNEGSKA (reference sequence). The CDR3 spans 14 residues. Trimming took 0 bases from V and 1 from J, leaving 10 bases between them.

The chain links TRBV20-1 to TRBJ1-5; D might be TRBD1 (5 bases). Deletions cut 3 bases from V and 0 bases from J, with 24 bases between. The CDR3 covers 19 residues. Germline V gene data show CDR1 as DFQATT and CDR2 as SNEGSKA (reference sequence). CDR3 region: CSASIVRGSTSYSNQPQHF. CDR3 bases: TGCAGTGCTAGTATCGTACGGGGGTCGACTAGCTATAGCAATCAGCCCCAGCATTTT.

The chain has TRBV12-3 or TRBV12-4 and TRBJ2-2; TRBD2 is a possible D gene (5 bases). CDR3 length: 18 residues. V lost 2 bases and J lost 0, with 16 bases in between. DNA for the CDR3: TGTGCCAGCAGTTTACGCAGCGGCAGGACGGCGAACACCGGGGAGCTGTTTTTT. Translating it yields CASSLRSGRTANTGELFF.

The chain recombines TRBV6-6 with TRBJ2-7; 10 nucleotides match TRBD1. Unmatched junction bases numbered 14, after V lost 3 bases and J lost 12 bases. The CDR3 sequence is 15 residues long. Germline CDR1 MNHNY, CDR2 SVGAGI (reference sequence). The CDR3 nucleotides are TGTGCCAGCAGTTATAGCGGGACAGGGGCCGCCCGGATGTACTTC. Amino acids: CASSYSGTGAARMYF.

This clonotype was counted between two and nine times. This chain uses TRBV10-3 with TRBJ2-7; 11 bases line up with TRBD2. With V trimmed by 4 bases and J by 1 base, 3 bases remained unmatched. This CDR3 is 15 amino acids long. The germline CDR1 and CDR2 sequences are ENHRY and SYGVKD. The CDR3 spells CAISGGTSGSYEQYF. The CDR3 nucleotides read TGTGCCATCAGTGGAGGGACTAGCGGTTCCTACGAGCAGTACTTC.

The chain carries TRBV27 and TRBJ2-5; a possible D gene is TRBD2 (6 bases). V gave up 8 bases and J gave up 6 bases, with 16 bases separating them. The CDR3 runs 13 residues. CDR1 and CDR2 from the germline V gene are MNHEY and SMNVEV (reference sequence). This CDR3 is CASGRQTSKTQYF. CDR3 DNA sequence: TGTGCCAGCGGCCGACAGACTAGTAAGACCCAGTACTTC.

This chain links TRBV6-1 with TRBJ2-5, with 10 bases that match TRBD2. Germline V gene sequence: CDR1 MNHNS, CDR2 SASEGT. The junction had 15 bases not matched to a gene; V was cut back by 9 bases and J by 11 bases. The CDR3 is 14 amino acids. CDR3 nucleotide sequence: TGTGCCAGTTACGGACTAGCGGCTTTTGAGGAGCAGTACTTC. It is translated as CASYGLAAFEEQYF.

The chain is built from TRBV28 and TRBJ2-7, with a weak D call TRBD2 (6 bases). The CDR3 consists of 14 residues. The germline V and J ends were trimmed by 5 bases and 3 bases, with 14 bases remaining between them. Germline loops: CDR1 MDHEN, CDR2 SYDVKM. Here the CDR3 reads CASSTRDSYYEQYF. CDR3 DNA: TGTGCCAGCAGTACCCGGGACTCATACTACGAGCAGTACTTC.

This clonotype was seen a handful of times. The J gene is TRBJ2-7, the V gene TRBV5-1; TRBD2 is a possible D gene (5 bases). The V gene lost 2 bases and the J gene lost 2 bases, with 14 bases spanning the gap. Germline CDR1 reads SGHRS; CDR2 reads YFSETQ. CDR3 length: 15 amino acids. The CDR3, as DNA: TGCGCCAGCAGCTTTTATGGGGATAGCGCCTACGAGCAGTACTTC. This encodes CASSFYGDSAYEQYF.

The chain links TRBV29-1 to TRBJ2-3; D is possibly TRBD1 or TRBD2 (5 bases each). With 3 bases removed from V and 2 bases from J, the gap between germline ends came to 18 bases. The CDR3 runs 16 residues. CDR1 is SQVTM and CDR2 is ANQGSEA in the germline V gene. In DNA, the CDR3 is TGCAGCGTTGATTTTGGGGGACCCGGGACCACAGATACGCAGTATTTT. Translation: CSVDFGGPGTTDTQYF.

The J gene is TRBJ2-7, the V gene TRBV9; D possibly corresponds to TRBD2 (5 bases). Matching the DNA end better, TRBJ2-5 makes the J call doubtful. The CDR3 loop spans 13 amino acids. CDR1 is SGDLS and CDR2 is YYNGEE in the germline V gene. CDR3 region: CASSVALEGTQYF. As DNA, the CDR3 is TGTGCCAGCAGCGTAGCACTAGAGGGGACCCAGTACTTC.

This clonotype appeared many times. This chain uses TRBV6-1 with TRBJ1-2, with D unclear. The V gene lost 1 base and the J gene lost 8 bases, with 5 bases spanning the gap. Germline values: CDR1 MNHNS, CDR2 SASEGT. The CDR3 contains 11 residues. CDR3 coding DNA: TGTGCCAGCAGTGAAGTTGGAGGCTACACCTTC. Translated: CASSEVGGYTF.

This chain connects TRBV10-3 to TRBJ2-1; 9 bases line up with TRBD1. Germline CDR1 is ENHRY and CDR2 is SYGVKD. J gave up 10 bases and V 6 bases, and 7 bases lay outside the gene matches. There are 13 residues in the CDR3. CDR3 bases: TGTGCCATCAGAGACAGGGGGAACTACGAGCAGTTCTTC. This encodes CAIRDRGNYEQFF.

The rearrangement uses TRBV4-1 and TRBJ2-4; 9 nucleotides match TRBD1. The J call may not be correct, given that the DNA end is closer to TRBJ2-7. In germline, CDR1 is MGHRA, CDR2 YSYEKL. CDR3 length: 15 amino acids. Written as DNA, the CDR3 is TGCGCCAGCAGCCAGGGGACAGGGACCGCCTACGAGCAGTACTTC. The encoded protein is CASSQGTGTAYEQYF.

The rearrangement links TRBV10-3 to TRBJ1-4, with a possible D match to TRBD1 (5 bases). The germline gives CDR1 ENHRY, CDR2 SYGVKD. Between the trimmed V and J ends, which lost 0 bases and 8 bases, there was a span of 13 bases. The CDR3 loop spans 15 amino acids. The CDR3 region is CAISESGEREEKLFF. The CDR3 DNA reads as TGTGCCATCAGTGAGTCGGGGGAGAGGGAGGAAAAACTGTTTTTT.

This clonotype came up a few times. This rearrangement joins TRBV10-2 to TRBJ2-7, with a tentative D call TRBD2 (6 bases). The CDR3 covers 14 residues. Germline V gives CDR1 WSHSY, CDR2 SAAADI. The V and J ends lost 2 bases and 2 bases respectively, with 10 bases between them. The CDR3 here is CASSEPGLTYEQYF. CDR3 nucleotides: TGCGCCAGCAGTGAGCCGGGACTGACCTACGAGCAGTACTTC.

The V call is TRBV2, the J call TRBJ2-4; possibly TRBD1 for D (6 bases). The CDR3 sequence is 15 residues long. Trimming left V 8 bases short and J 9 bases short, with 23 bases between. CDR1 is SNHLY, CDR2 FYNNEI, per germline. The CDR3 sequence: CASGTSGEWFGIQYF. CDR3 nucleotide sequence: TGTGCCAGCGGAACTTCAGGGGAATGGTTTGGCATTCAGTACTTC. Variable domain in full (rest from reference TRBV2 and TRBJ2-4): EPEVTQTPSHQVTQMGQEVILRCVPISNHLYFYWYRQILGQKVEFLVSFYNNEISEKSEIFDDQFSVERPDGSNFTLKIRSTKLEDSAMYFCASGTSGEWFGIQYFGAGTRLSVL.

This clonotype was seen a few times. The chain combines TRBV2 with TRBJ2-1, with 10 bases fitting TRBD2. The germline V gene encodes CDR1 SNHLY and CDR2 FYNNEI. Trimming took 5 bases from V and 9 from J; bases not matched to a gene: 7. The CDR3 runs to 14 residues. For the CDR3, the DNA is TGTGCCAGCAGTACCCGAGCGGGAGGGTTTGAGCAGTTCTTC. Translating gives CASSTRAGGFEQFF.

This clonotype occurred a few times. The chain couples TRBV7-9 to TRBJ2-7, with a possible D match to TRBD2 (6 bases). The last part of the DNA fits TRBJ2-5 better; the J call may be wrong. This CDR3 comprises 14 residues. Germline CDR1 is SEHNR and CDR2 is FQNEAQ (reference sequence). CDR3 DNA: TGTGCCAGCAGCTTAGGCCGGGAGACGGAGACCCAGTACTTC. Its translation is CASSLGRETETQYF.

The rearrangement joins TRBV20-1 to TRBJ2-5; D tentatively reads TRBD1 or TRBD2 (5 bases each). The V gene lost 5 bases and the J gene lost 4 bases, with 20 bases spanning the gap. From germline, CDR1 is DFQATT and CDR2 SNEGSKA (reference sequence). The CDR3 is made up of 15 amino acids. This CDR3 reads CSALGQGRLRETQYF. The DNA for the CDR3 is TGCAGTGCTTTAGGGCAGGGACGGCTTCGAGAGACCCAGTACTTC.